A single sample gave rise to the 29 T cell receptor beta chains below, sequenced in a study of T cells in tuberculosis. Method: immunoSEQ multiplex PCR; TCRdb's copy keeps in-frame clones and lacks some. The table records 30,000 to 40,000 clones, approximately 97% of them present only once. The sequenced material came from PBMCs. The receptors shown here come from a donor aged 10-29 years with latent tuberculosis or without tuberculosis infection.

The chain couples TRBV7-3 to TRBJ2-5; possibly TRBD1 for D (5 bases). The germline V and J ends were trimmed by 5 bases and 5 bases, with 21 bases remaining between them. Per the germline V gene, CDR1 is SGHTA and CDR2 is FQGTGA. This CDR3 has 16 residues. The CDR3 sequence: CASSEAAGYNRETQYF. CDR3 sequence (DNA): TGTGCCAGCAGCGAAGCCGCAGGGTACAATCGGGAGACCCAGTACTTC.

This clone appeared a single time. The gene calls are TRBV25-1 and TRBJ1-1; no firm D call. Germline values: CDR1 MGHDK, CDR2 SYGVNS. The CDR3 has 13 residues. V was clipped by 1 base and J by 7 bases, with 10 bases between them. CDR3 coding DNA: TGTGCCAGCAGTGAATGGGAGAAAGGTGAAGCTTTCTTT. It translates to CASSEWEKGEAFF.

This rearrangement joins TRBV6-5 to TRBJ2-1; 12 bases match TRBD2. CDR3 length equals 12 residues. With 5 bases clipped from V and 13 bases from J, the junction kept 3 bases outside the gene matches. CDR1 and CDR2 from the germline V gene are MNHEY and SVGAGI. CDR3: CASSRLAGDQFF. DNA of the CDR3: TGTGCCAGCAGTAGACTAGCGGGGGATCAGTTCTTC.

The chain combines TRBV2 with TRBJ2-6; possibly TRBD1 for D (6 bases). Germline lookup yields CDR1 SNHLY and CDR2 FYNNEI. This CDR3 has 16 residues. Trimming took 4 bases from V and 0 from J, leaving 10 bases between them. The CDR3: CASSGGPISGANVLTF. The CDR3 DNA follows: TGTGCCAGCAGTGGGGGGCCTATCTCTGGGGCCAACGTCCTGACTTTC.

The chain recombines TRBV19 with TRBJ1-2; unclear D gene. CDR1 and CDR2 (germline): LNHDA, SQIVND (reference sequence). The CDR3 has 12 residues. The V and J ends lost 3 bases and 8 bases respectively, with 10 bases between them. CDR3 region: CASSMQAGGYTF. As DNA, the CDR3 is TGTGCCAGTAGTATGCAGGCGGGCGGCTACACCTTC.

The rearrangement links TRBV18 to TRBJ2-3; D is undetermined. CDR3 length: 18 residues. Between the trimmed V and J ends, which lost 1 base and 0 bases, there was a span of 17 bases. Looked up from germline, CDR1 is KGHSH and CDR2 is LQKENI. Here the CDR3 DNA reads TGTGCCAGCTCACCACTCGTTCTCCAGAAAGAAAGCACAGATACGCAGTATTTT. This translates into CASSPLVLQKESTDTQYF.

The chain joins TRBV5-1 to TRBJ2-2; TRBD2 matches 11 bases. Germline-derived CDR1 and CDR2 are SGHRS and YFSETQ. V lost 0 bases to trimming and J lost 0 bases; unmatched junction nucleotides: 1. This CDR3 comprises 17 residues. This chain's CDR3 is CASSLGLAGPNTGELFF. CDR3 coding DNA: TGCGCCAGCAGCTTGGGACTAGCGGGGCCGAACACCGGGGAGCTGTTTTTT. Full variable domain (rest looked up from reference TRBV5-1 and TRBJ2-2): KAGVTQTPRYLIKTRGQQVTLSCSPISGHRSVSWYQQTPGQGLQFLFEYFSETQRNKGNFPGRFSGRQFSNSRSEMNVSTLELGDSALYLCASSLGLAGPNTGELFFGEGSRLTVL.

This chain links TRBV27 with TRBJ2-7; 9 positions agree with TRBD2. V shed 4 bases and J 6 bases; nucleotides not matched to a gene: 16. The CDR3 has 17 residues. Germline CDR1 is MNHEY and CDR2 is SMNVEV (reference sequence). DNA of the CDR3: TGTGCCAGCAGTTATACTAGCGGGCGCCTCTCCGTCCGCGAGCAGTACTTC. Its translation is CASSYTSGRLSVREQYF.

The J gene is TRBJ1-1, the V gene TRBV11-1; 7 nucleotides match TRBD1. CDR1 and CDR2 (germline): SGHAT, FQDESV (reference sequence). V trimming: 5 bases; J trimming: 0 bases; junction bases outside the gene matches: 9. The CDR3 covers 16 residues. In DNA, the CDR3 is TGTGCCAGCAGCCAGATAGACAGGGACATGAACACTGAAGCTTTCTTT. It is translated as CASSQIDRDMNTEAFF.

The DNA of the CDR3 is TGCGCCAGCAGCCAGCCTTGGGGACAGTTCCAGGGTTTGAACACTGAAGCTTTCTTT. This sequence encodes CASSQPWGQFQGLNTEAFF. J is TRBJ1-1 and V is TRBV4-1; TRBD1 aligns across 7 bases. The CDR3 length is 19 residues. Trimming removed 3 bases from V and 0 bases from J; junction bases left unmatched: 16. Germline V lookup: CDR1 MGHRA, CDR2 YSYEKL.

The V and J genes are TRBV6-5 and TRBJ1-1; 7 bases align to TRBD1. With 2 bases clipped from V and 11 bases from J, the junction kept 8 bases outside the gene matches. CDR3 length: 13 residues. Per germline, CDR1 MNHEY and CDR2 SVGAGI. The CDR3 region has the DNA TGTGCCAGCAGTTACAGCGGCAGGGGGTCGGCTTTCTTT. This translates into CASSYSGRGSAFF.

The V call is TRBV7-2, the J call TRBJ1-4; TRBD1 matches at 7 bases. The CDR3 loop spans 15 amino acids. Germline V lookup: CDR1 SGHTA, CDR2 FQGNSA. The V gene end was trimmed by 4 bases and the J gene end by 7 bases; junction bases not matched to a gene: 9. The CDR3 bases are TGTGCCAGCAGCTGGTTCCGGGACAGAGGTGAAAAACTGTTTTTT. Translating it yields CASSWFRDRGEKLFF.

This clone was seen just once. The chain uses TRBV6-1 and TRBJ1-5; D ambiguous. Trimming took 3 bases from V and 4 from J, leaving 13 bases between them. CDR1 is MNHNS, CDR2 SASEGT, per germline. The CDR3 is made up of 15 amino acids. CDR3 loop: CASSEFGVGNQPQHF. DNA of the CDR3: TGTGCCAGCAGTGAGTTCGGAGTGGGTAATCAGCCCCAGCATTTT.

The V gene is TRBV6-6, the J gene TRBJ2-5; the D is unclear. The V gene lost 8 bases and the J gene lost 1 base, with 8 bases spanning the gap. CDR1 and CDR2 (germline): MNHNY, SVGAGI (reference sequence). This CDR3 has 12 residues. CDR3 DNA: TGTGCCAGCTCTCCGGTCCAAGAGACCCAGTACTTC. It specifies CASSPVQETQYF.

The chain links TRBV6-5 to TRBJ2-7, with D tentatively TRBD1 (5 bases). The CDR3 contains 15 residues. V shed 2 bases and J shed 1 base, with 12 bases lying between them. CDR1 MNHEY and CDR2 SVGAGI come from the germline V gene. The CDR3 DNA is TGTGCCAGCAGTTACCGTCGGCCAGGGTCCTACGAGCAGTACTTC. Protein sequence: CASSYRRPGSYEQYF.

This rearrangement joins TRBV28 to TRBJ1-3, with D unclear. The ends were cut back, 1 base at V and 4 bases at J, with 14 bases in the middle. Germline V gene data show CDR1 as MDHEN and CDR2 as SYDVKM. There are 16 residues in the CDR3. CDR3 DNA: TGTGCCAGCAGTTTATTTTTGGGGAGAAGGGGAAACACCATATATTTT. Its protein is CASSLFLGRRGNTIYF.

This sequence joins TRBV6-1 and TRBJ1-1; unclear D gene. The CDR3 is made up of 12 amino acids. The V end was cut by 6 bases, the J end by 1 base, with 6 bases between. Germline lookup yields CDR1 MNHNS and CDR2 SASEGT. The CDR3 here is CASSVQNTEAFF. The DNA of the CDR3 is TGTGCCAGCAGCGTACAGAACACTGAAGCTTTCTTT.

The chain couples TRBV19 to TRBJ1-5; D might be TRBD1 (5 bases). CDR3 size: 15 residues. The V end was cut by 0 bases, the J end by 3 bases, with 9 bases between. CDR1 and CDR2 from the germline V gene are LNHDA and SQIVND (reference sequence). CDR3 in amino acids: CASSIEGLNNQPQHF. CDR3 nucleotides: TGTGCCAGTAGTATAGAGGGACTAAACAATCAGCCCCAGCATTTT.

This chain connects TRBV5-1 to TRBJ1-1; the D gene is possibly TRBD1 (5 bases). The CDR3 sequence is 14 residues long. Germline assignment: CDR1 SGHRS and CDR2 YFSETQ. The germline V and J ends were trimmed by 0 bases and 6 bases, with 12 bases remaining between them. CDR3 amino acids: CASSLGAGTAEAFF. The CDR3 bases are TGCGCCAGCAGCTTGGGGGCGGGGACCGCTGAAGCTTTCTTT.

The V call is TRBV5-1, the J call TRBJ2-2; D is possibly TRBD1 (5 bases). The CDR3 length is 14 residues. Germline-derived CDR1 and CDR2 are SGHRS and YFSETQ. V shed 2 bases and J shed 4 bases, with 9 bases lying between them. The CDR3: CASSFRQSTGELFF. CDR3 DNA sequence: TGCGCCAGCAGCTTCCGACAGTCCACCGGGGAGCTGTTTTTT. Drawing the rest from reference TRBV5-1 and TRBJ2-2, the complete variable domain is KAGVTQTPRYLIKTRGQQVTLSCSPISGHRSVSWYQQTPGQGLQFLFEYFSETQRNKGNFPGRFSGRQFSNSRSEMNVSTLELGDSALYLCASSFRQSTGELFFGEGSRLTVL.

V usage is TRBV5-1 and J usage is TRBJ2-7; 7 positions agree with TRBD1. The CDR3 consists of 16 residues. Germline CDR1 SGHRS, CDR2 YFSETQ. V lost 0 bases and J lost 2; bases outside the gene matches: 8. The CDR3 is CASSLATTGLTYEQYF. The CDR3 bases are TGCGCCAGCAGCTTGGCCACGACAGGGTTAACCTACGAGCAGTACTTC. Supplemented by reference TRBV5-1 and TRBJ2-7, the full variable domain reads KAGVTQTPRYLIKTRGQQVTLSCSPISGHRSVSWYQQTPGQGLQFLFEYFSETQRNKGNFPGRFSGRQFSNSRSEMNVSTLELGDSALYLCASSLATTGLTYEQYFGPGTRLTVT.

The chain's CDR3 is CSVTRGTFSYNEQFF. CDR3 sequence (DNA): TGCAGCGTTACCAGGGGGACTTTCTCCTACAATGAGCAGTTCTTC. V gene TRBV29-1 combines with J gene TRBJ2-1; perhaps TRBD1 as D (7 bases). The length of the CDR3 is 15 residues. V gave up 5 bases and J gave up 0 bases, with 14 bases separating them. Germline CDR1 SQVTM, CDR2 ANQGSEA.

The genes are TRBV5-8 and TRBJ2-3; TRBD2 matches 7 bases. The CDR3 runs 16 residues. V was pared by 3 bases and J by 5 bases, with 12 bases of the junction left unmatched. Germline V lookup: CDR1 SGHTS, CDR2 YDEGEE. CDR3 amino acids: CASSSMRGTRGDTQYF. DNA of the CDR3: TGTGCCAGCAGCTCGATGCGGGGGACCCGGGGAGATACGCAGTATTTT. Using reference TRBV5-8 and TRBJ2-3 for the parts outside the CDR3, the full variable domain is EAGVTQSPTHLIKTRGQQATLRCSPISGHTSVYWYQQALGLGLQFLLWYDEGEERNRGNFPPRFSGRQFPNYSSELNVNALELEDSALYLCASSSMRGTRGDTQYFGPGTRLTVL.

This clone was detected once. The genes are TRBV5-4 and TRBJ2-5, with 12 bases that match TRBD2. The CDR3 has 15 amino acids. V trimming: 8 bases; J trimming: 3 bases; junction bases outside the gene matches: 8. Germline CDR1 and CDR2: SGHNT and YYREEE (reference sequence). CDR3 sequence: CASSKRTSGEETQYF. DNA of the CDR3: TGTGCCAGTAGCAAAAGGACTAGCGGGGAAGAGACCCAGTACTTC.

The chain uses TRBV28 and TRBJ2-6, with TRBD1 matching 10 bases. V lost 6 bases and J lost 4; bases outside the gene matches: 15. This CDR3 has 19 amino acids. CDR1 MDHEN and CDR2 SYDVKM come from the germline V gene. DNA of the CDR3: TGTGCCAGCAGCCAACGGACAGGGGGGCGCCTTATAGGGGCCAACGTCCTGACTTTC. Protein sequence: CASSQRTGGRLIGANVLTF.

This sequence joins TRBV10-3 and TRBJ2-1; D is unclear. The CDR3 has 14 amino acids. Per the germline V gene, CDR1 is ENHRY and CDR2 is SYGVKD. V gave up 3 bases and J gave up 0 bases, with 6 bases separating them. The CDR3 DNA sequence: TGTGCCATCAGTGATGGCATCTCCTACAATGAGCAGTTCTTC. This codes for CAISDGISYNEQFF.

The chain employs TRBV28 and TRBJ2-7; 11 bases agree with TRBD1. Germline V gives CDR1 MDHEN, CDR2 SYDVKM. The V segment lost 2 bases and the J segment 4 bases; nucleotides outside the gene matches: 10. The CDR3 sequence is 17 residues long. CDR3 coding DNA: TGTGCCAGCAGTTTAGAAGGGTGGACAGGGGGCTTGTACGAGCAGTACTTC. This codes for CASSLEGWTGGLYEQYF.

The chain links TRBV27 to TRBJ1-5; D perhaps matches TRBD1 (5 bases). V lost 3 bases and J 9 bases, leaving 12 bases between the germline ends. Germline V gives CDR1 MNHEY, CDR2 SMNVEV (reference sequence). The length of the CDR3 is 13 residues. CDR3 loop: CASSLGQKMPQHF. In nucleotides, the CDR3 is TGTGCCAGCAGTTTGGGGCAGAAGATGCCCCAGCATTTT.

The chain joins TRBV4-1 to TRBJ1-4; weak D call: TRBD1 (6 bases). V was pared by 3 bases and J by 4 bases, with 15 bases between. From germline, CDR1 is MGHRA and CDR2 YSYEKL. The CDR3 sequence is 16 residues long. CDR3 sequence: CASSQWGGPGNEKLFF. For the CDR3, the DNA is TGCGCCAGCAGCCAGTGGGGGGGGCCGGGTAATGAAAAACTGTTTTTT.